The rows below give T cell receptor beta chains drawn from one sample of a study of T cell repertoires in aging, cancer and after chemotherapy. MiXCR was run by TCRdb on the multiplex PCR reads, yielding one entry per CDR3 protein. This table has 1,000 or so distinct CDR3 sequences, about 20% appearing once. The source material was blood. These receptors were obtained from a human donor with a solid tumor. Both conserved end residues are part of each CDR3. The order of the fields is clone size, V gene, D gene, J gene, CDR3 protein, CDR3 DNA. The D gene is left open where the match is weak. Expanded clones are given a class, and other clones once, few, many or no size at all.

few	TRBV5-8	TRBD1	TRBJ1-3	CASSWGTGPGNTIYF	TGTGCCAGCAGCTGGGGGACAGGTCCTGGAAACACCATATATTTT
NA	TRBV30	NA	TRBJ1-1	CAWISAYLGGMNTEAFF	TGTGCCTGGATCTCGGCCTATCTTGGGGGCATGAACACTGAAGCTTTCTTT
large	TRBV19	NA	TRBJ1-1	CASQHEGRLAFF	TGTGCCAGCCAACACGAGGGAAGGCTAGCTTTCTTT
few	TRBV5-1	NA	TRBJ1-5	CASSRGGDDSNQPQHF	TGCGCCAGCAGCCGAGGGGGGGATGATAGCAATCAGCCCCAGCATTTT
few	TRBV2	NA	TRBJ2-7	CASPPRGDLTYEQYF	TGTGCCAGCCCCCCCCGCGGGGACCTCACCTACGAGCAGTACTTC
large	TRBV6-6	TRBD1	TRBJ2-7	CASIRQGQGYEQYF	TGTGCCAGCATCCGACAGGGACAGGGCTACGAGCAGTACTTC
few	TRBV7-9	NA	TRBJ2-3	CASSASFSGGARADTQYF	TGTGCCAGCAGCGCCTCCTTCAGTGGGGGGGCGCGGGCAGATACGCAGTATTTT
large	TRBV6-5	NA	TRBJ1-5	CASRQGTNQPQHF	TGTGCCAGCAGGCAGGGTACCAATCAGCCCCAGCATTTT
NA	TRBV5-6	TRBD2	TRBJ2-3	CASSLRTSDPSSTDTQYF	TGTGCCAGCAGCCTTAGGACTAGCGACCCCTCTAGCACAGATACGCAGTATTTT
NA	TRBV20-1	NA	TRBJ1-1	CSAREKGTAVTEAFF	TGCAGTGCTAGAGAGAAAGGGACCGCTGTTACTGAAGCTTTCTTT
few	TRBV10-3	NA	TRBJ1-1	CAISDERGVSGEAFF	TGTGCCATCAGTGACGAACGGGGTGTTTCGGGTGAAGCTTTCTTT
medium-sized	TRBV20-1	TRBD1	TRBJ1-1	CSASKPRPGQGRSMNTEAFF	TGCAGTGCTAGCAAGCCCAGACCGGGACAGGGAAGGAGCATGAACACTGAAGCTTTCTTT
medium-sized	TRBV30	NA	TRBJ2-3	CAWSEGLDTDTQYF	TGTGCCTGGAGTGAGGGATTGGACACAGATACGCAGTATTTT
NA	TRBV10-1	TRBD2	TRBJ2-1	CASSESTSGYNEQFF	TGCGCCAGCAGTGAGTCAACTAGCGGGTACAATGAGCAGTTCTTC
large	TRBV6-1	TRBD1	TRBJ1-1	CASKLPPTGFLAKTEAFF	TGTGCCAGCAAACTCCCACCGACAGGGTTTCTTGCAAAGACTGAAGCTTTCTTT
large	TRBV6-5	NA	TRBJ1-3	CASSSVRGTGNTIYF	TGTGCCAGCAGTTCTGTCAGGGGAACTGGAAACACCATATATTTT
few	TRBV4-2	NA	TRBJ1-2	CASSRDRSYGYTF	TGTGCCAGCAGCAGAGACAGGTCGTATGGCTACACCTTC
NA	TRBV6-5	NA	TRBJ2-3	CASSDLSRRTSTDTQYF	TGTGCCAGCAGTGACCTCAGCAGGCGAACTAGCACAGATACGCAGTATTTT
hyperexpanded	TRBV10-1	NA	TRBJ2-3	CASSEAFADTQYF	TGCGCCAGCAGTGAGGCCTTCGCAGATACGCAGTATTTT
once	TRBV13	NA	TRBJ2-3	CASSLIAADTQYF	TGTGCCAGCAGCCTCATAGCGGCAGATACGCAGTATTTT
few	TRBV10-3	NA	TRBJ2-5	CAISGGQQETQYF	TGTGCCATCAGTGGAGGACAGCAGGAGACCCAGTACTTC
NA	TRBV20-1	NA	TRBJ2-1	CSATPDGFSYNEQFF	TGCAGTGCTACCCCGGACGGATTCTCCTACAATGAGCAGTTCTTC